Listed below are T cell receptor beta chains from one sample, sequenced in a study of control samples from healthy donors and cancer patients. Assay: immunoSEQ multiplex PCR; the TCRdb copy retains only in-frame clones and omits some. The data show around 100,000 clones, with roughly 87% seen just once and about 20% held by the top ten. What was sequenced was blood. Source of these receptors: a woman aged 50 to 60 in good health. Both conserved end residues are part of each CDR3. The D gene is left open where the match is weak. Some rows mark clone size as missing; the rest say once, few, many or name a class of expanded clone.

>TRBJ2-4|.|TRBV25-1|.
CASCRGRENIQYF
TGTGCCAGCTGCAGGGGTCGGGAAAACATTCAGTACTTC
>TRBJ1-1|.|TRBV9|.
CASSVGNVNTEAFF
TGTGCCAGCAGCGTAGGAAACGTGAACACTGAAGCTTTCTTT
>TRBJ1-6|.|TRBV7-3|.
CASSLSGLGNSPLHF
TGTGCCAGCAGCTTAAGTGGGCTCGGGAATTCACCCCTCCACTTT
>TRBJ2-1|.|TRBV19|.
CASYRLAISHNEQFF
TGTGCCTCTTACCGCTTGGCCATTTCCCACAATGAGCAGTTCTTC
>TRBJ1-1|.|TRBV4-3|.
CASSQDRWAEDTEAFF
TGCGCCAGCAGCCAAGATCGGTGGGCGGAGGACACTGAAGCTTTCTTT
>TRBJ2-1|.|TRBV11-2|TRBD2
CASTQRTSGLNEQFF
TGTGCCAGCACCCAACGGACTAGCGGTCTTAATGAGCAGTTCTTC
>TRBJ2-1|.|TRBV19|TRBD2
CASSILPPSAGVLNEQFF
TGTGCCAGTAGTATTTTGCCCCCGTCCGCGGGAGTACTCAATGAGCAGTTCTTC
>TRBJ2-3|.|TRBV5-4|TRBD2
CASSLVPSGSGDTQYF
TGTGCCAGCAGCTTGGTTCCTAGCGGGAGTGGAGATACGCAGTATTTT
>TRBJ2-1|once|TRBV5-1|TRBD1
CASSLFPTGGGYNEQFF
TGCGCCAGCAGCTTATTTCCGACAGGGGGCGGCTACAATGAGCAGTTCTTC
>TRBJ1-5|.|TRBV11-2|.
CASSSTGNSMGNQPQHF
TGTGCCAGCAGCTCAACAGGGAATAGTATGGGCAATCAGCCCCAGCATTTT
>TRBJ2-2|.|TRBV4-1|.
CASSQEGVGFLGTGELFF
TGCGCCAGCAGCCAAGAAGGGGTAGGGTTCCTCGGCACCGGGGAGCTGTTTTTT
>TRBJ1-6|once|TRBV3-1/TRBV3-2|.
CASSQGVSSYNSPLHF
TGTGCCAGCAGCCAAGGGGTGAGCTCCTATAATTCACCCCTCCACTTT
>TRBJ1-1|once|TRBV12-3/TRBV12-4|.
CASRPQLNTEAFF
TGTGCCAGCAGACCCCAGCTGAACACTGAAGCTTTCTTT
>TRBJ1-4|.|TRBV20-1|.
CSASRGRAGKLFF
TGCAGTGCTAGTAGGGGACGGGCAGGAAAACTGTTTTTT
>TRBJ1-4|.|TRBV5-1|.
CACRPLTATNEKLFF
TGCGCCTGCAGACCCCTGACAGCAACTAATGAAAAACTGTTTTTT
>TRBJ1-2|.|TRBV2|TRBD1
CASTRTGITGYTF
TGTGCCAGCACCCGGACAGGGATAACGGGCTACACCTTC
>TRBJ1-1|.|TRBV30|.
CAWSVLPGSNTEAFF
TGTGCCTGGAGTGTCCTTCCGGGGTCGAACACTGAAGCTTTCTTT
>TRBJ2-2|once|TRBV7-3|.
CASTLQTTSNTGELFF
TGTGCCAGCACCCTGCAAACGACTTCGAACACCGGGGAGCTGTTTTTT